The 23 T cell receptor beta chains listed next were all sequenced from one sample in a study of blood T cell repertoires in COVID-19. TCRdb's table, derived via immunoSEQ multiplex PCR, lists solely in-frame clones and lacks some. The sample holds around 72,000 clones, around four fifths seen once. The sequenced material came from peripheral blood. The receptors originated from a woman aged 60-70 years with acute or convalescent COVID-19.

About this clone: Other nucleotide sequences from this sample produce the same CDR3. The genes are TRBV6-5 and TRBJ2-5, with D hard to call. The CDR3 length is 13 residues. Deletions cut 5 bases from V and 2 bases from J, with 9 bases between. Germline values: CDR1 MNHEY, CDR2 SVGAGI. The CDR3 protein is CASSRDLQETQYF. Here the CDR3 DNA reads TGTGCCAGCAGTAGAGACTTACAAGAGACCCAGTACTTC.

The gene calls are TRBV7-9 and TRBJ1-4; 10 bases map to TRBD1. The trim removed 1 base at V and 8 bases at J, leaving 13 bases unmatched. The CDR3 sequence is 18 residues long. Germline assignment: CDR1 SEHNR and CDR2 FQNEAQ (reference sequence). The CDR3, as DNA: TGTGCCAGCAGCTTAGGGACAGGGGGGCGCCGGGTTTTGGAAAAACTGTTTTTT. It is translated as CASSLGTGGRRVLEKLFF. The full variable domain, with the rest looked up from reference TRBV7-9 and TRBJ1-4, is DTGVSQNPRHKITKRGQNVTFRCDPISEHNRLYWYRQTLGQGPEFLTYFQNEAQLEKSRLLSDRFSAERPKGSFSTLEIQRTEQGDSAMYLCASSLGTGGRRVLEKLFFGSGTQLSVL.

The chain uses TRBV6-5 and TRBJ2-7; tentatively, D is TRBD1 (5 bases). The CDR3 spans 15 residues. Deletions cut 7 bases from V and 0 bases from J, with 16 bases between. CDR1 and CDR2 from the germline V gene are MNHEY and SVGAGI. CDR3 nucleotides: TGTGCCAGCACCCGAAGTGACAGCAACTCCTACGAGCAGTACTTC. This encodes CASTRSDSNSYEQYF.

The chain uses TRBV2 and TRBJ1-3; D is unresolved. Trimming cost V 5 bases and J 0 bases, with 2 bases left between them. The CDR3 runs to 12 residues. Per germline, CDR1 SNHLY and CDR2 FYNNEI. This CDR3 reads CASSRSGNTIYF. DNA for the CDR3: TGTGCCAGCAGTCGCTCTGGAAACACCATATATTTT.

This sequence joins TRBV3-1 (or the pseudogene TRBV3-2) and TRBJ2-3, with 9 bases lining up with TRBD1. From germline, CDR1 is LGHDT and CDR2 YNNKEL (reference sequence). The trim removed 4 bases at V and 4 bases at J, leaving 6 bases unmatched. CDR3 length: 15 amino acids. The CDR3: CASSPSDRGPDTQYF. The CDR3 DNA is TGTGCCAGCAGCCCCTCGGACAGGGGACCAGATACGCAGTATTTT.

The chain couples TRBV27 to TRBJ1-4; a weak D match, TRBD1 (6 bases). The V end was cut by 1 base, the J end by 1 base, with 19 bases between. The germline gives CDR1 MNHEY, CDR2 SMNVEV (reference sequence). The CDR3 extends over 19 amino acids. Written as DNA, the CDR3 is TGTGCCAGCAGTTTATTCGGCGGGGGGCTAGGGAAAACTAATGAAAAACTGTTTTTT. Protein: CASSLFGGGLGKTNEKLFF. Combining the CDR3 with reference TRBV27 and TRBJ1-4 gives the whole variable domain EAQVTQNPRYLITVTGKKLTVTCSQNMNHEYMSWYRQDPGLGLRQIYYSMNVEVTDKGDVPEGYKVSRKEKRNFPLILESPSPNQTSLYFCASSLFGGGLGKTNEKLFFGSGTQLSVL.

The chain recombines TRBV15 with TRBJ2-7; TRBD1 might be the D (6 bases). The CDR3 is 18 amino acids. Trimming removed 0 bases from V and 4 bases from J, with 22 bases in between. Looked up from germline, CDR1 is LNHNV and CDR2 is YYDKDF (reference sequence). The CDR3 is CATSRDLGQTVRGYEQYF. DNA for the CDR3: TGTGCCACCAGCAGAGATTTGGGGCAGACTGTGAGGGGGTACGAGCAGTACTTC.

The rearrangement links TRBV5-8 to TRBJ1-4; no reliable D call. The V gene lost 0 bases and the J gene lost 8 bases, with 14 bases spanning the gap. Germline-derived CDR1 and CDR2 are SGHTS and YDEGEE. There are 15 residues in the CDR3. The DNA for the CDR3 is TGTGCCAGCAGCTTGGGATCCCCTGTGAGAGAAAAACTGTTTTTT. This gives the protein CASSLGSPVREKLFF.

V and J are TRBV11-2 and TRBJ1-6; 8 bases align to TRBD1. V shed 5 bases and J 10 bases; nucleotides not matched to a gene: 7. The CDR3 spans 14 residues. Per the germline V gene, CDR1 is SGHAT and CDR2 is FQNNGV. CDR3 region: CASSNDRGDSPLHF. DNA of the CDR3: TGTGCCAGCAGCAATGACAGGGGAGACTCACCCCTCCACTTT.

The chain has TRBV5-1 and TRBJ1-1, with no clear D. Germline assignment: CDR1 SGHRS and CDR2 YFSETQ. Trimming cost V 0 bases and J 1 base, with 7 bases left between them. The CDR3 runs to 14 residues. The CDR3 DNA sequence: TGCGCCAGCAGCTTGGTGGGGAGGAACACTGAAGCTTTCTTT. It codes for CASSLVGRNTEAFF.

This clone was counted a single time. This rearrangement joins TRBV29-1 to TRBJ1-2; D ambiguous. Germline loops: CDR1 SQVTM, CDR2 ANQGSEA. V gave up 4 bases and J gave up 2 bases, with 5 bases separating them. The CDR3 totals 11 residues. In DNA form, the CDR3 reads TGCAGCGTTGCTTCGAACTATGGCTACACCTTC. Translated, it gives CSVASNYGYTF.

V gene TRBV11-2 combines with J gene TRBJ1-4; D remains ambiguous. The DNA matches TRBJ2-2 better at its end, which makes the J call doubtful. CDR3 length: 14 amino acids. Germline V gene data show CDR1 as SGHAT and CDR2 as FQNNGV. CDR3: CASSLDLEAGELFF. CDR3 nucleotide sequence: TGTGCCAGCAGCTTAGATTTGGAAGCAGGGGAGCTGTTTTTT.

The rearrangement uses TRBV3-1 (or the pseudogene TRBV3-2) and TRBJ2-2, with 13 bases matching TRBD2. CDR3 length: 13 amino acids. J gave up 6 bases and V 8 bases, and 0 bases lay outside the gene matches. In germline, CDR1 is LGHDT, CDR2 YNNKEL (reference sequence). CDR3: CASGTSGAGELFF. The CDR3 bases are TGTGCCAGCGGGACTAGCGGGGCCGGGGAGCTGTTTTTT.

The V gene is TRBV2, the J gene TRBJ1-2; 7 nucleotides align to TRBD1. There are 12 residues in the CDR3. Germline V gene sequence: CDR1 SNHLY, CDR2 FYNNEI. With 5 bases clipped from V and 8 bases from J, the junction kept 5 bases outside the gene matches. The CDR3 nucleotides read TGTGCCAGCAGTTCTGGGACAGACGGCTACACCTTC. Protein sequence: CASSSGTDGYTF. Complete variable domain (other parts from reference TRBV2 and TRBJ1-2): EPEVTQTPSHQVTQMGQEVILRCVPISNHLYFYWYRQILGQKVEFLVSFYNNEISEKSEIFDDQFSVERPDGSNFTLKIRSTKLEDSAMYFCASSSGTDGYTFGSGTRLTVV.

The chain employs TRBV9 and TRBJ1-3; 8 bases are a match to TRBD1. V lost 3 bases and J lost 3; bases outside the gene matches: 8. CDR1 is SGDLS, CDR2 YYNGEE, per germline. The CDR3 length is 16 residues. DNA for the CDR3: TGTGCCAGCAGCGAACAGGCAGGGGGCCATGGAAACACCATATATTTT. Translating gives CASSEQAGGHGNTIYF.

J is TRBJ1-1 and V is TRBV28, with D unclear. Germline-derived CDR1 and CDR2 are MDHEN and SYDVKM. The CDR3 is 14 amino acids. With 5 bases removed from V and 6 bases from J, the gap between germline ends came to 16 bases. CDR3 DNA sequence: TGTGCCAGCAGTAGGAGGAAATTAAACCCTGAAGCTTTCTTT. This encodes CASSRRKLNPEAFF.

This chain links TRBV27 with TRBJ1-4; D might be TRBD1 (6 bases). The length of the CDR3 is 15 residues. V lost 4 bases, J lost 7 bases, and 16 bases lay in between. Germline V gene sequence: CDR1 MNHEY, CDR2 SMNVEV (reference sequence). In DNA form, the CDR3 reads TGTGCCAGCAGTTCCGCCGGGGGGGCTTCTGAAAAACTGTTTTTT. Amino acid sequence: CASSSAGGASEKLFF.

This clone appeared a single time. This chain joins TRBV19 and TRBJ1-1; TRBD1 matches 7 bases. Germline CDR1 is LNHDA and CDR2 is SQIVND (reference sequence). This CDR3 region has 19 residues. Germline trimming cut 6 bases from V and 0 bases from J; bases unmatched to any gene: 19. This CDR3 is CASRKLRDSNLAMNTEAFF. The DNA of the CDR3 is TGTGCCAGTAGGAAACTACGGGACAGCAACTTAGCAATGAACACTGAAGCTTTCTTT.

The CDR3 region is CASALANGYTF. The CDR3 DNA sequence: TGTGCCAGCGCCTTAGCGAATGGCTACACCTTC. This chain uses TRBV28 with TRBJ1-2, with D uncertain. CDR3 length: 11 amino acids. V lost 8 bases, J lost 6 bases, and 10 bases lay in between. Looked up from germline, CDR1 is MDHEN and CDR2 is SYDVKM.

This chain connects TRBV7-9 to TRBJ1-1, with D uncertain. The CDR3 contains 14 residues. V gave up 3 bases and J gave up 1 base, with 9 bases separating them. Germline CDR1 is SEHNR and CDR2 is FQNEAQ (reference sequence). The CDR3 loop is CASSFGGGNTEAFF. The CDR3 DNA is TGTGCCAGCAGCTTCGGAGGTGGGAACACTGAAGCTTTCTTT.

This clone occurred a few times. CDR3 region: CASSDTGVLWGGYTF. The CDR3 DNA sequence: TGTGCCAGCAGCGACACAGGGGTGCTCTGGGGTGGCTACACCTTC. V is TRBV6-5 and J is TRBJ1-2; 7 bases agree with TRBD1. This CDR3 has 15 amino acids. Germline lookup yields CDR1 MNHEY and CDR2 SVGAGI. The J segment lost 7 bases and the V segment lost 6 bases, leaving 14 bases of the junction unmatched.

The gene calls are TRBV12-5 and TRBJ1-1; 8 nucleotides match TRBD1. The CDR3 length is 16 residues. Germline V gene lookup returns CDR1 LGHNT and CDR2 FRNRAP. Trimming cost V 6 bases and J 2 bases; bases outside gene matches: 11. The CDR3 sequence: CASGRTGTKGNTEAFF. The CDR3, as DNA: TGTGCTAGTGGGCGGACAGGGACGAAAGGAAACACTGAAGCTTTCTTT.

The chain carries TRBV4-2 and TRBJ2-3; 7 bases fit TRBD2. The CDR3 is 15 amino acids. Germline V lookup: CDR1 LGHNA, CDR2 YNFKEQ. V was clipped by 0 bases and J by 3 bases; unmatched bases: 3. Here the CDR3 DNA reads TGTGCCAGCAGCCAAGATGGTAGCGGGACAGATACGCAGTATTTT. As protein: CASSQDGSGTDTQYF.